This entry features one TCR beta chain sequence. Antigen: not known. Germline V gives CDR1 LNHDA, CDR2 SQIVND (reference sequence). V lost 7 bases and J 5 bases, leaving 18 bases between the germline ends. The CDR3 totals 15 residues. The sample originates from a study of cytomegalovirus exposure and HLA in healthy donors. General study results and limits: A link between a missense DCLRE1C variant and TCR beta V- and J-gene trimming emerged from a later analysis. For cytomegalovirus status, the classifier reportedly gave diagnoses with high specificity and sensitivity. Within the data, a cluster of highly shared sequence variants was likely a sequencing artifact. A later analysis found most CMV-associated TCR beta chains apparently HLA-restricted.

The PCR used 60 Vbeta and 13 Jbeta primers. Sequencing used immunoSEQ multiplex PCR; TCRdb keeps in-frame clones, though not all of them. The profile shows some 150,000 clones, roughly 85% of them singletons. The TCR was taken from a middle-aged man in good health and CMV-seropositive. Sample: PBMCs. V and J are TRBV19 and TRBJ1-5; weak D call: TRBD1 (5 bases). The CDR3 sequence is CASNRRREAHQPQHF. The CDR3 nucleotides read TGTGCCAGTAACAGGAGGAGGGAGGCTCATCAGCCCCAGCATTTT.